The text below deals with one T cell receptor beta chain. Which antigen it targets is not known. No per-base quality is available; no much larger clone lies one base away. The CDR3, cysteine through phenylalanine, is 11 amino acids long. The kept DNA is CDR3 alone, 33 bases in frame from the first base. The trim is 5 bases for V and 5 bases for J, with a gap of 6 bases between the germline ends. CDR1 and CDR2 (MNHEY, SMNVEV) derive from the germline V gene (reference sequence). This entry is derived from a study of T cell clonotyping in hematopoietic cell transplantation (dated by TCRdb to about 2021). With regard to the full study: A total of 130 or so blood samples were collected in the study from around 40 consecutive transplant recipients and their related donors. Patients were recruited between 2015 and January 2017 and followed until September 2020 or death. General findings and caveats noted by the study authors: Just a small fraction of recipient repertoires overlapped with donor repertoires, and more than 95% appeared de novo at the given depth. Sample size was limited, and cells were not sorted, so CD4 and CD8 repertoire contributions could not be separated. Donor and pretransplant recipient Inverse Simpson Index values predicted broader posttransplant TCR repertoire diversity. A decrease in recipient TCR diversity was observed after transplant, and a progressive increase in pathologically expanded clonotypes was seen from day 30 to day 180.

Blood samples for TCR beta sequencing were given by related transplant donors. Nuclei Lysis Solution was used to extract genomic DNA from fresh or cryopreserved unfractionated peripheral blood mononuclear cells. The immunoSEQ assay, a bias-controlled multiplex PCR using V- and J-specific primers, was used to amplify TCR beta CDR3 regions from genomic DNA. In a second PCR step, a proprietary barcode and Illumina adapter sequences were attached to the CDR3 amplicons. An Illumina MiSeq instrument was used for sequencing of the CDR3 libraries. The authors processed their data as follows. Export and quality control were performed with immunoSEQ Analyzer 3.0, and downstream analyses were performed with R Bioconductor and Immunarch. Repertoire metrics were calculated using only productive rearrangements within the normalized downsampled data set. In the normalized cohort, a clonotype counted as pathologically expanded if the clonotype was larger than 5 templates. The Inverse Simpson Index served as the measure of repertoire diversity. CMV-specificity analyses were carried out on the non-normalized data set to capture all clonotypes. The source is immuneACCESS, and TCRdb retained only in-frame sequences with V and J called. Part of the clones is not carried over; for the studies checked, unresolved V genes explain less than half of this, and the remainder is unexplained. For V, J and clone size, that table is used; D and trimming come from the DNA. This sample has about 27,000 clones in its table, and 90% to 97% of those were observed once. Approximately 1.3% of the sample is taken by the ten largest.

The V gene is TRBV27 and the J gene is TRBJ1-2; no D gene call is confident. The TCR sequence derives from a man aged 45-60 years in good health. Some clones in this sample may be carry-over from other donors' samples. The sample comprised peripheral blood mononuclear cells. The DNA sequence is TGTGCCAGCAGTGAAGGGTATGGCTACACCTTC. It specifies CASSEGYGYTF.